What follows are 15 T cell receptor beta chains derived from one specimen sequenced in a study of T cell responses to AZD1222 COVID-19 vaccine. Profiling relied on immunoSEQ multiplex PCR, and the TCRdb table lists in-frame clones only, not all of them. The table includes around 150,000 clones, around 89% detected once. The source material was peripheral blood, sampled 28 days after the second AZD1222 dose. These receptors were taken from an adult who received the AZD1222 COVID-19 vaccine.

The chain couples TRBV6-1 to TRBJ2-3; TRBD2 might be the D (5 bases). V dropped 1 base and J dropped 0 bases, with 23 bases sitting between them. The CDR3 is 20 amino acids. CDR1 is MNHNS, CDR2 SASEGT, per germline. CDR3 DNA sequence: TGTGCCAGCAGTGAAGTCCCCCTTTATGGAGCCCTAGCTAGCACAGATACGCAGTATTTT. Encoded protein: CASSEVPLYGALASTDTQYF.

The chain's CDR3 is CASSLGGGSYNSPLHF. CDR3 in DNA: TGCGCCAGCAGCTTGGGTGGTGGATCCTATAATTCACCCCTCCACTTT. V usage is TRBV5-1 and J usage is TRBJ1-6; D gene ambiguous. Germline V gives CDR1 SGHRS, CDR2 YFSETQ. This CDR3 has 16 amino acids. Trimming removed 0 bases at V and 1 base at J, with 8 bases between.

V usage is TRBV6-5 and J usage is TRBJ2-4; 8 positions match TRBD1. The CDR3 extends over 16 amino acids. V dropped 4 bases and J dropped 3; count of bases not matched to a gene: 8. In germline, CDR1 is MNHEY, CDR2 SVGAGI. The CDR3 nucleotides read TGTGCCAGCAGTTCCATGACAGGGGAGGACAAAAACATTCAGTACTTC. This encodes CASSSMTGEDKNIQYF.

The chain links TRBV11-2 to TRBJ2-7, with D possibly TRBD2 on 5 matching bases. Trimming removed 0 bases from V and 9 bases from J, with 12 bases in between. Germline V lookup: CDR1 SGHAT, CDR2 FQNNGV. The CDR3 runs 13 residues. The CDR3 reads CASSLERLRGQYF. In DNA, the CDR3 is TGTGCCAGCAGCTTAGAGAGACTACGTGGGCAGTACTTC.

This clone appeared once. The V and J genes are TRBV12-3 or TRBV12-4 and TRBJ1-1; a possible D gene is TRBD1 (5 bases). This CDR3 spans 13 amino acids. The V and J ends lost 2 bases and 8 bases respectively, with 12 bases between them. CDR3 sequence (DNA): TGTGCCAGCAGTTTATCAGGGTCAAACGAAGCTTTCTTT. It codes for CASSLSGSNEAFF.

The CDR3 sequence: CAWSAGGVGSQYF. CDR3 DNA sequence: TGTGCCTGGAGTGCCGGGGGGGTTGGATCCCAGTACTTC. The genes are TRBV30 and TRBJ2-5, with 8 bases identical to TRBD2. Trimming at V came to 1 base and at J to 9 bases, leaving 7 bases not matched to a gene. The CDR3 totals 13 residues. Per germline, CDR1 GTSNPN and CDR2 SVGIG (reference sequence).

The V and J genes are TRBV3-1 (or the pseudogene TRBV3-2) and TRBJ1-1, with TRBD1 matching over 9 bases. The CDR3 is made up of 13 amino acids. Germline CDR1 LGHDT, CDR2 YNNKEL (reference sequence). V trimming: 9 bases; J trimming: 5 bases; junction bases outside the gene matches: 7. The CDR3 DNA sequence: TGTGCCAGAGGGACAGGGCTCAGGACTGAAGCTTTCTTT. Protein sequence: CARGTGLRTEAFF.

This chain uses TRBV15 with TRBJ1-1; no firm D call. The CDR3 spans 16 residues. V was pared by 0 bases and J by 0 bases, with 11 bases between. Germline V CDR1 and CDR2: LNHNV, YYDKDF (reference sequence). The chain's CDR3 is CATSRENRLMNTEAFF. The CDR3 DNA is TGTGCCACCAGCAGAGAAAACAGACTTATGAACACTGAAGCTTTCTTT.

This chain uses TRBV6-1 with TRBJ2-1; possibly TRBD2 for D (5 bases). V shed 2 bases and J shed 6 bases, with 11 bases lying between them. Germline V gives CDR1 MNHNS, CDR2 SASEGT. CDR3 size: 14 residues. In nucleotides, the CDR3 is TGTGCCAGCAGTGAAAGAAGCGAGGGCAATGAGCAGTTCTTC. This translates into CASSERSEGNEQFF.

This chain links TRBV7-2 with TRBJ2-2, with TRBD1 matching over 11 bases. V lost 4 bases, J lost 3 bases, and 1 base stayed unmatched. This CDR3 is built from 15 residues. The germline V gene has CDR1 SGHTA and CDR2 FQGNSA. The CDR3 loop is CASSWTGGDTGELFF. The CDR3 region has the DNA TGTGCCAGCAGCTGGACAGGGGGCGACACCGGGGAGCTGTTTTTT. Full variable domain (rest looked up from reference TRBV7-2 and TRBJ2-2): GAGVSQSPSNKVTEKGKDVELRCDPISGHTALYWYRQSLGQGLEFLIYFQGNSAPDKSGLPSDRFSAERTGGSVSTLTIQRTQQEDSAVYLCASSWTGGDTGELFFGEGSRLTVL.

The V and J genes are TRBV19 and TRBJ1-5; D might be TRBD1 (5 bases). Germline V CDR1 and CDR2: LNHDA, SQIVND (reference sequence). This CDR3 has 19 amino acids. V was trimmed by 7 bases and J by 0 bases, leaving 25 bases between them. Written as DNA, the CDR3 is TGTGCCAGTAACGGTGGGCGGCCCCGGTGGGACTATAGCAATCAGCCCCAGCATTTT. The encoded protein is CASNGGRPRWDYSNQPQHF. Together with reference TRBV19 and TRBJ1-5, the CDR3 gives the full variable domain: DGGITQSPKYLFRKEGQNVTLSCEQNLNHDAMYWYRQDPGQGLRLIYYSQIVNDFQKGDIAEGYSVSREKKESFPLTVTSAQKNPTAFYLCASNGGRPRWDYSNQPQHFGDGTRLSIL.

This rearrangement joins TRBV6-5 to TRBJ1-2, with 10 bases matching TRBD1. CDR1 and CDR2 (germline): MNHEY, SVGAGI. The CDR3 runs 15 residues. Trimming cost V 6 bases and J 4 bases; bases outside gene matches: 8. CDR3 in amino acids: CASRPRQGAGYGYTF. The CDR3 DNA is TGTGCCAGCAGACCGCGACAGGGGGCGGGCTATGGCTACACCTTC.

V gene TRBV10-3 combines with J gene TRBJ2-4, with 8 positions matching TRBD2. The CDR3 loop spans 15 amino acids. The V segment lost 11 bases and the J segment 0 bases; nucleotides outside the gene matches: 9. CDR1 is ENHRY and CDR2 is SYGVKD in the germline V gene. DNA of the CDR3: TGTGCCGCGGGGGGCGGGGAAATAGCCAAAAACATTCAGTACTTC. Amino acid sequence: CAAGGGEIAKNIQYF.

The chain combines TRBV14 with TRBJ1-2; D might be TRBD1 (5 bases). The V end was cut by 4 bases, the J end by 7 bases, with 25 bases between. CDR1 and CDR2 from the germline V gene are SGHDN and FVKESK. The CDR3 has 17 residues. CDR3 sequence reads: CASSPTGRAKTISGYTF. In DNA form, the CDR3 reads TGTGCCAGCAGCCCCACAGGTCGCGCGAAAACCATATCTGGCTACACCTTC.

The V call is TRBV5-1, the J call TRBJ1-3, with 7 bases matching TRBD1. Germline V lookup: CDR1 SGHRS, CDR2 YFSETQ. The length of the CDR3 is 15 residues. J gave up 1 base and V 6 bases, and 7 bases lay outside the gene matches. The CDR3 DNA follows: TGCGCCAGCACCCGGACAGGAGATTCTGGAAACACCATATATTTT. Residues: CASTRTGDSGNTIYF.